A selection of T cell receptor beta chains follows, all from one sample in a study of cytomegalovirus exposure and HLA in healthy donors. Only in-frame clones appear in the TCRdb table, and some are missing; sequencing was by immunoSEQ multiplex PCR. Of under 150,000 clones listed, around 86% are singletons. Sequenced input: PBMCs. These receptors all stem from a woman aged 25 to 39 in good health and CMV-seronegative. The CDR3 runs from the conserved cysteine through the conserved F or W. The D gene is left open where the match is weak. The size of a clone is reported for some rows only, either as once, few or many, or as a class for expanded clones.

cdr3_nt,cdr3_aa,d_call,clone_size,v_call,j_call
TGTGCCAGCAGCTTAGTTGCGGGGGACTACAATGAGCAGTTCTTC,CASSLVAGDYNEQFF,TRBD2,.,TRBV7-7,TRBJ2-1
TGTGCCAGCAGCGCAGACATGGGCTCTGGGGCTTTCTTT,CASSADMGSGAFF,.,few,TRBV11-2,TRBJ1-1
TGTGCCAGCAGTGAGACAGGGCTTGGGAATGAAAAACTGTTTTTT,CASSETGLGNEKLFF,TRBD1,.,TRBV2,TRBJ1-4
TGTGCCAGCAGTTTTACAAGCGATCAGCCCCAGCATTTT,CASSFTSDQPQHF,.,.,TRBV27,TRBJ1-5
TGTGCCAGCAGTTACTCAAGGGGGGGGGCAGATACGCAGTATTTT,CASSYSRGGADTQYF,.,once,TRBV6-5,TRBJ2-3
TGTGCCAGTAGCCTGGCAGCGGGAGAAATCTACAATGAGCAGTTCTTC,CASSLAAGEIYNEQFF,TRBD2,.,TRBV19,TRBJ2-1
TGTGCCAGCAGCGCGCTCGTGGGGGGGCGTGGAAACACCATATATTTT,CASSALVGGRGNTIYF,.,.,TRBV9,TRBJ1-3
TGTGCCATCAGTGAGCAGGGGACAGATGAAAAACTGTTTTTT,CAISEQGTDEKLFF,TRBD1,.,TRBV10-3,TRBJ1-4
TGTGCCAGCAGCTTAGATCACCTAGCGGGAGGGTCCTACGAGCAGTACTTC,CASSLDHLAGGSYEQYF,TRBD2,.,TRBV11-2,TRBJ2-7
TGTGCCAGCAGCTTGCGGGGTCAAGAGACCCAGTACTTC,CASSLRGQETQYF,.,.,TRBV7-2,TRBJ2-5
TGCGCCAGCAGCTCTACCTCCTACGAGCAGTACTTC,CASSSTSYEQYF,.,.,TRBV5-1,TRBJ2-7
TGTGCCAGCAGCTTAGCTTCAGGTACGCAGTATTTT,CASSLASGTQYF,.,.,TRBV7-9,TRBJ2-3
TGTGCCAGCTCACCACTCGGAGCAGCGTTCCCCAATGAGCAGTTCTTC,CASSPLGAAFPNEQFF,.,.,TRBV18,TRBJ2-1
TGCGCCAGCAGTGAGTCGGTGGCTAGCGAGGGCAATGAGCAGTTCTTC,CASSESVASEGNEQFF,.,.,TRBV10-1,TRBJ2-1
TGCGCCAGCAGCCAGGGACAGGGGAATATGGGCTACACCTTC,CASSQGQGNMGYTF,TRBD1,.,TRBV4-3,TRBJ1-2
TGTGCCAGCAGTCCCGGGACTAGCGGGCACCAGTTCCATAGCACAGATACGCAGTATTTT,CASSPGTSGHQFHSTDTQYF,TRBD2,.,TRBV28,TRBJ2-3
TGTGCCAGCAGCCAAGATCTACGGGGTTACGCTCAGCCCCAGCATTTT,CASSQDLRGYAQPQHF,.,.,TRBV4-2,TRBJ1-5
TGCGCCAGCAGCCCGGGGGTGGCGGGGGTCTACGAGCAGTACTTC,CASSPGVAGVYEQYF,TRBD2,.,TRBV4-1,TRBJ2-7
TGCGCCAGCAGCTTAAGGACTAGCACAGATACGCAGTATTTT,CASSLRTSTDTQYF,.,.,TRBV5-1,TRBJ2-3
TGTGCCAGCAGCTTAAGGACTAGCGGGAGCACAGATACGCAGTATTTT,CASSLRTSGSTDTQYF,TRBD2,.,TRBV13,TRBJ2-3
TGTGCCAGCAGCTTAGCCGAGGTGAACACCGGGGAGCTGTTTTTT,CASSLAEVNTGELFF,.,.,TRBV7-8,TRBJ2-2
TGTGCCAGCAGCTTAGATCATCGGCGGAGTCTGGTCAATGAGCAGTTCTTC,CASSLDHRRSLVNEQFF,.,once,TRBV13,TRBJ2-1
TGTGCCAGCAGCTTAAGACAGGGCAACACAGATACGCAGTATTTT,CASSLRQGNTDTQYF,TRBD1,.,TRBV7-3,TRBJ2-3
TGTGCCAGCAGTCCGGACAGGAACGAGCAGTACTTC,CASSPDRNEQYF,TRBD1,.,TRBV28,TRBJ2-7
TGTGCCAGCAGCTCGCCCCACAGGGGCTCCTACGAGCAGTACTTC,CASSSPHRGSYEQYF,TRBD1,.,TRBV5-4,TRBJ2-7
TGTGCCAGCAGTTTAAGACAGCAAGAGACCCAGTACTTC,CASSLRQQETQYF,.,.,TRBV28,TRBJ2-5
TGTGCCAGCAGTCAACCCGGGACAGGGGTCGGTAGCAATCAGCCCCAGCATTTT,CASSQPGTGVGSNQPQHF,TRBD1,.,TRBV2,TRBJ1-5
TGTGCCATCAGTGAGTCCATAAGGACAGTTTCCTACGAGCAGTACTTC,CAISESIRTVSYEQYF,.,.,TRBV10-3,TRBJ2-7
TGTGCCAGCAGCGAGAGGAGGGACATTCAGTACTTC,CASSERRDIQYF,.,.,TRBV7-2,TRBJ2-4
TGTGCCAGCACCCAGGACAGGGGAGACAATCAGCCCCAGCATTTT,CASTQDRGDNQPQHF,TRBD1,.,TRBV6-1,TRBJ1-5
TGTGCCAGCAGTACGGGACAGGGCCCCTCCTACGAGCAGTACTTC,CASSTGQGPSYEQYF,TRBD1,.,TRBV27,TRBJ2-7
TGTGCCACCAGCAGAGATAGGGGCTTC,CATSRDRGF,.,.,TRBV15,TRBJ2-7
TGTGCCAGCAGTTTAGCCCAGGAGACAGCTAACTATGGCTACACCTTC,CASSLAQETANYGYTF,.,.,TRBV28,TRBJ1-2
TGTGCCAGCAGCCTCGAGAAGTCCTGGGCCAACGTCCTGACTTTC,CASSLEKSWANVLTF,.,.,TRBV7-9,TRBJ2-6
TGTGCCACTCTATTCGGACTAGCGGGAGGATACGAGCAGTACTTC,CATLFGLAGGYEQYF,TRBD2,.,TRBV28,TRBJ2-7
TGTGCCAGCAGTCGGTCAGGGATGGGGGAGCAGTACTTC,CASSRSGMGEQYF,.,.,TRBV27,TRBJ2-7
TGTGCCAGCAGCTCGGGGACAGGGAGGCTCTCCTACGAGCAGTACTTC,CASSSGTGRLSYEQYF,TRBD1,.,TRBV7-9,TRBJ2-7
TGTGCCAGCAGCCCCCCCGGCGGTGCAGGGGCCTATGGCTACACCTTC,CASSPPGGAGAYGYTF,.,.,TRBV7-2,TRBJ1-2
TGTGCCAGCAGCTCGGTTCATCTACAGGGGAACACTGAAGCTTTCTTT,CASSSVHLQGNTEAFF,.,few,TRBV13,TRBJ1-1
TGTGCCAGTAGTATAGATTCTAGCGGGCTACGCCATGAGCAGTTCTTC,CASSIDSSGLRHEQFF,TRBD2,.,TRBV19,TRBJ2-1
TGCGCCAGCAGGGGGAGGACCTACGAGCAGTACTTC,CASRGRTYEQYF,.,.,TRBV10-2,TRBJ2-7
TGCGCCAGCAGCTCCGGACTAGCGCCACCCTACGAGCAGTACTTC,CASSSGLAPPYEQYF,TRBD2,.,TRBV5-1,TRBJ2-7
TGTGCCAGTAGTATAGCCCTCCTCTACGAGCAGTACTTC,CASSIALLYEQYF,.,.,TRBV19,TRBJ2-7
TGCGCCAGCAGCCCGGGACTAGCTGCCGGGGAGCTGTTTTTT,CASSPGLAAGELFF,TRBD2,.,TRBV5-1,TRBJ2-2
TGTTCCAGCAGCTCTCCCAATCAGCCCCAGCATTTT,CSSSSPNQPQHF,.,.,TRBV7-9,TRBJ1-5
TGTGCCAGCAGCGTTCAGGGCCCCTCTGGGGCCAACGTCCTGACTTTC,CASSVQGPSGANVLTF,.,.,TRBV7-2,TRBJ2-6
TGTGCCATCAGTCCTAGACAGGGAGAATTAGATACGCAGTATTTT,CAISPRQGELDTQYF,TRBD1,.,TRBV10-3,TRBJ2-3
TGTGCCAGCAGTGTGGGACTGGCCAATCAGCCCCAGCATTTT,CASSVGLANQPQHF,.,.,TRBV2,TRBJ1-5
TGTGCCAGCAAGGTACGAGGGAACACTGAAGCTTTCTTT,CASKVRGNTEAFF,.,.,TRBV2,TRBJ1-1
TGTGCCATCTCGCGGGGTTCTAACACCGGGGAGCTGTTTTTT,CAISRGSNTGELFF,.,once,TRBV10-3,TRBJ2-2
TGTGCCAGTAGTTTGTCCGGAGGGGAAGCTTTCTTT,CASSLSGGEAFF,.,.,TRBV19,TRBJ1-1
TGTGCCAGCAGTCCGGGGGGGGATGATTCACCCCTCCACTTT,CASSPGGDDSPLHF,.,.,TRBV6-1,TRBJ1-6
TGTGCCAGCAGTTACCTTAGAGCCAAAAACATTCAGTACTTC,CASSYLRAKNIQYF,.,.,TRBV6-5,TRBJ2-4